A single T cell receptor (beta chain) is shown here with its context. The target antigen is unknown. These data are taken from a study of T cells in localized non-small cell lung cancer. Findings of the study overall: Turning up in adjacent lung were a median around 50 of the top 100 tumor clones.

V was trimmed by 3 bases and J by 5 bases, leaving 14 bases between them. CDR3 length equals 14 residues. Here immunoSEQ multiplex PCR was the method, and the copy in TCRdb shows in-frame clones only, minus some. The sample includes about 2,200 clones, approximately 30% of them seen just once. The source of this sequence is a male donor aged 60 or older with stage III squamous cell lung carcinoma. The V call is TRBV23-1, the J call TRBJ2-7; D assignment may be TRBD1 or TRBD2 (5 bases each). TRBV23-1 is given ORF status, its function remaining uncertain. Sequenced here: lung tumor tissue, sampled before any cancer treatment. CDR3 sequence (DNA): TGCGCCAGCAGTCAGCCGCCGGGACCCCACGAGCAGTACTTC. It encodes CASSQPPGPHEQYF.